This passage covers 30 T cell receptor beta chains from one sample sequenced in a study of identical twins. TCRdb recomputed calls from the 5' RACE reads with MiXCR, one row per CDR3 protein. The sample shows 400,000 to 500,000 distinct CDR3 sequences, around 20% of them seen only once. The source material was naive T cells sorted from blood. The receptors were gathered from a man aged 50-59 years in good health.

The rearrangement joins TRBV12-3 or TRBV12-4 to TRBJ2-7; a weak D match, TRBD1 (5 bases). The CDR3 consists of 13 residues. Trimming shortened V by 5 bases and J by 7 bases, and 15 bases separated the two germline ends. The CDR3 spells CASSDGHLGEQYF. DNA for the CDR3: TGTGCCAGCAGTGATGGACATTTAGGGGAGCAGTACTTC.

This clonotype came up a few times. J is TRBJ2-7 and V is TRBV28; no clear D gene. CDR1 is MDHEN and CDR2 is SYDVKM in the germline V gene. This CDR3 contains 13 residues. V was shortened by 2 bases and J by 7 bases, with 12 bases between the two germline ends. The DNA of the CDR3 is TGTGCCAGCAGTTTACGCCAGATTGGGGAGCAGTACTTC. Encoded protein: CASSLRQIGEQYF.

The J gene is TRBJ2-1, the V gene TRBV5-6, with 10 bases that match TRBD1. Trimming removed 0 bases from V and 8 bases from J; junction bases left unmatched: 11. Germline V gives CDR1 SGHDT, CDR2 YYEEEE. This CDR3 spans 17 amino acids. The CDR3 spells CASSLGILRQGADEQFF. Here the CDR3 DNA reads TGTGCCAGCAGCTTGGGTATTTTGAGACAGGGGGCCGATGAGCAGTTCTTC.

This chain connects TRBV7-6 to TRBJ2-2; TRBD1 aligns across 9 bases. CDR1 SGHVS and CDR2 FNYEAQ come from the germline V gene. CDR3 length: 15 residues. The V and J ends lost 5 bases and 3 bases, in that order; junction bases with no gene match: 4. The CDR3 spells CASSRDRDDTGELFF. The CDR3 DNA sequence: TGTGCCAGCAGCCGGGACAGGGACGACACCGGGGAGCTGTTTTTT.

This clonotype was observed a handful of times. The chain joins TRBV5-1 to TRBJ2-5; a weak D match, TRBD1 (6 bases). CDR1 SGHRS and CDR2 YFSETQ come from the germline V gene. The CDR3 is 13 amino acids. The V end was cut by 3 bases, the J end by 5 bases, with 11 bases between. The CDR3 DNA reads TGCGCCAGCAGCTGGGACATGGGGGAGACCCAGTACTTC. Translating gives CASSWDMGETQYF.

The genes are TRBV6-2 or TRBV6-3 and TRBJ2-1; maybe TRBD1 (8 bases). The CDR3 covers 21 residues. The V gene lost 5 bases and the J gene lost 6 bases, with 35 bases spanning the gap. From germline, CDR1 is MNHEY and CDR2 SVGEGT. The CDR3: CASSRRAGGPSSGNSGNEQFF. The CDR3 DNA sequence: TGTGCCAGCAGTCGGAGAGCAGGGGGCCCAAGCAGCGGGAATTCGGGCAATGAGCAGTTCTTC.

This clonotype was seen only a few times. The chain combines TRBV27 with TRBJ2-2, with D perhaps matching TRBD1 (6 bases). Germline lookup yields CDR1 MNHEY and CDR2 SMNVEV (reference sequence). This CDR3 is 18 amino acids long. V was clipped by 1 base and J by 5 bases, with 20 bases between them. CDR3 in amino acids: CASSLFLPGQGKTGELFF. CDR3 DNA sequence: TGTGCCAGCAGTTTATTCCTACCTGGGCAGGGGAAGACCGGGGAGCTGTTTTTT.

This sequence joins TRBV4-3 and TRBJ2-6; either TRBD1 or TRBD2 may supply D (5 bases each). Germline V gene data show CDR1 as LGHNA and CDR2 as YSLEER. CDR3 length: 16 residues. V lost 4 bases to trimming and J lost 3 bases, with 13 bases between them. Written as DNA, the CDR3 is TGCGCCAGCAGCCCCCTTGGGGCGGGTGGGGCCAACGTCCTGACTTTC. This codes for CASSPLGAGGANVLTF.

This clonotype came up a few times. This chain links TRBV7-2 with TRBJ2-3, with 9 positions matching TRBD2. CDR1 SGHTA and CDR2 FQGNSA come from the germline V gene. Germline trimming cut 4 bases from V and 6 bases from J; bases unmatched to any gene: 11. This CDR3 is built from 16 residues. CDR3 region: CASSSAPFAGGDTQYF. CDR3 nucleotide sequence: TGTGCCAGCAGCTCCGCACCGTTCGCGGGAGGGGATACGCAGTATTTT.

This clonotype was counted at least ten times. The CDR3 coding sequence is TGCGCCAGCAGCCTCACAACCGGGACTAGCGGGGGAATTGGCAACGAGCAGTACTTC. Protein sequence: CASSLTTGTSGGIGNEQYF. The J gene is TRBJ2-7, the V gene TRBV4-1; 14 bases are shared with TRBD2. Germline CDR1 reads MGHRA; CDR2 reads YSYEKL. The V segment lost 4 bases and the J segment 5 bases; nucleotides outside the gene matches: 16. The CDR3 contains 19 residues.

The rearrangement joins TRBV7-9 to TRBJ1-5, with TRBD1 as a possible D gene (5 bases). This CDR3 comprises 14 residues. V was trimmed by 4 bases and J by 8 bases, leaving 15 bases between them. Germline CDR1 SEHNR, CDR2 FQNEAQ (reference sequence). The CDR3 reads CASSWDWAVEPQHF. Written as DNA, the CDR3 is TGTGCCAGCAGCTGGGACTGGGCGGTCGAGCCCCAGCATTTT.

V and J are TRBV19 and TRBJ2-5; tentative D call: TRBD2 (5 bases). V lost 3 bases, J lost 4 bases, and 12 bases lay in between. This CDR3 has 14 amino acids. From germline, CDR1 is LNHDA and CDR2 SQIVND (reference sequence). The CDR3 sequence: CASSIPGSPETQYF. In DNA form, the CDR3 reads TGTGCCAGTAGTATTCCGGGGTCCCCAGAGACCCAGTACTTC.

The genes are TRBV4-3 and TRBJ2-5; 8 nucleotides align to TRBD2. This CDR3 spans 15 amino acids. The V gene end was trimmed by 0 bases and the J gene end by 3 bases; junction bases not matched to a gene: 3. Germline assignment: CDR1 LGHNA and CDR2 YSLEER. The CDR3 DNA reads as TGCGCCAGCAGCCAAGATGGGCGGGGGGAAGAGACCCAGTACTTC. Translated: CASSQDGRGEETQYF.

This clonotype was seen at least ten times. The chain carries TRBV20-1 and TRBJ2-1; 9 bases map to TRBD2. The junction had 7 bases not matched to a gene; V was cut back by 6 bases and J by 7 bases. Germline values: CDR1 DFQATT, CDR2 SNEGSKA (reference sequence). The CDR3 loop spans 13 amino acids. CDR3 sequence: CSAISGSRNEQFF. The CDR3 coding sequence is TGCAGTGCAATTAGCGGGAGCAGGAATGAGCAGTTCTTC.

This clonotype has a handful of counts. The chain joins TRBV4-3 to TRBJ1-2; weak D call: TRBD1 (6 bases). The CDR3 runs 14 residues. The V gene lost 1 base and the J gene lost 3 bases, with 9 bases spanning the gap. Germline CDR1 and CDR2: LGHNA and YSLEER. CDR3 nucleotides: TGCGCCAGCAGCCAAGCGAACAGGGACTATGGCTACACCTTC. It is translated as CASSQANRDYGYTF.

This clonotype has ten or more counts. This chain links TRBV12-3 or TRBV12-4 with TRBJ1-1; D perhaps matches TRBD1 (5 bases). With 3 bases removed from V and 4 bases from J, the gap between germline ends came to 15 bases. This CDR3 comprises 15 residues. The CDR3 bases are TGTGCCAGCAGTTTTAGTCACTGGGACCCCACTGAAGCTTTCTTT. This encodes CASSFSHWDPTEAFF.

This clonotype was seen at least ten times. The rearrangement uses TRBV6-5 and TRBJ2-7; tentative D call: TRBD1 (6 bases). Looked up from germline, CDR1 is MNHEY and CDR2 is SVGAGI. The CDR3 totals 14 residues. V was cut by 2 bases and J by 3 bases, with 11 bases left in between. The CDR3: CASSYTGWGYEQYF. CDR3 bases: TGTGCCAGCAGTTACACAGGGTGGGGCTACGAGCAGTACTTC.

The CDR3, as DNA: TGCAGTGCTAGAGTCCAGGTGCGGGGAACCGGGGAGCTGTTTTTT. This encodes CSARVQVRGTGELFF. This rearrangement joins TRBV20-1 to TRBJ2-2; TRBD2 might be the D (6 bases). This CDR3 region has 15 residues. In germline, CDR1 is DFQATT, CDR2 SNEGSKA (reference sequence). Trimming cost V 1 base and J 5 bases, with 14 bases left between them.

Details on this clonotype: This could be a read error, since a much larger clone is one nucleotide away. The chain recombines TRBV5-1 with TRBJ2-3, with D possibly being TRBD1 (6 bases). The CDR3 totals 15 residues. In germline, CDR1 is SGHRS, CDR2 YFSETQ. The CDR3 DNA reads TGCGCCAGCAGCTTGGGACAGGAAAGCACAGATACGCAGTGTTTT. It specifies CASSLGQESTDTQCF. The whole variable domain, filled in from reference TRBV5-1 and TRBJ2-3, reads KAGVTQTPRYLIKTRGQQVTLSCSPISGHRSVSWYQQTPGQGLQFLFEYFSETQRNKGNFPGRFSGRQFSNSRSEMNVSTLELGDSALYLCASSLGQESTDTQCFGPGTRLTVL.

This clonotype turned up a few times. The chain has TRBV7-2 and TRBJ2-1, with TRBD2 identical over 12 bases. With 3 bases clipped from V and 7 bases from J, the junction kept 4 bases outside the gene matches. The CDR3 consists of 15 residues. Looked up from germline, CDR1 is SGHTA and CDR2 is FQGNSA. The CDR3 coding sequence is TGTGCCAGCAGCTTGACTAGCGGGAGTGTTAATGAGCAGTTCTTC. As protein: CASSLTSGSVNEQFF.

In the case of this clonotype: At one boundary the junction diverges from the germline segment, which might be a read error. This sequence joins TRBV7-2 and TRBJ2-2; D is ambiguous. CDR1 and CDR2 (germline): SGHTA, FQGNSA. The length of the CDR3 is 15 residues. The CDR3 nucleotides read TGTGCCTGCAGCTTAGTGGGCAACCCCGGCGGGGAGCTGTTTTTT. Translated, it gives CACSLVGNPGGELFF.

This clonotype was found a few times. This chain joins TRBV15 and TRBJ1-5; D is unclear. The CDR3 runs 15 residues. Germline-derived CDR1 and CDR2 are LNHNV and YYDKDF (reference sequence). V lost 0 bases and J lost 5, with 11 bases in between. The CDR3 reads CATSREPGGDQPQHF. In DNA form, the CDR3 reads TGTGCCACCAGCAGAGAGCCGGGCGGGGATCAGCCCCAGCATTTT.

Here the CDR3 reads CASSGVLSNQPQHF. The CDR3 bases are TGTGCCAGCAGTGGGGTTTTGAGCAATCAGCCCCAGCATTTT. The gene calls are TRBV6-1 and TRBJ1-5; no reliable D call. This CDR3 has 14 residues. V was pared by 4 bases and J by 1 base, with 8 bases between. Germline CDR1 MNHNS, CDR2 SASEGT.

This clonotype was seen more than once but under ten times. The chain couples TRBV7-9 to TRBJ2-3; TRBD2 agrees at 12 bases. J gave up 4 bases and V 4 bases, and 3 bases lay outside the gene matches. There are 15 residues in the CDR3. CDR1 is SEHNR and CDR2 is FQNEAQ in the germline V gene (reference sequence). CDR3 in amino acids: CASSSLAGGSDTQYF. The CDR3 DNA reads TGTGCCAGCAGCTCCCTAGCGGGAGGGTCAGATACGCAGTATTTT.

This clonotype was counted at least ten times. The chain recombines TRBV6-1 with TRBJ1-5; D gene unclear. CDR3 length: 15 residues. From germline, CDR1 is MNHNS and CDR2 SASEGT. V shed 6 bases and J shed 4 bases, with 16 bases lying between them. Here the CDR3 DNA reads TGTGCCAGCAGCCCAGACAAGCCCAAGAATCAGCCCCAGCATTTT. Residues: CASSPDKPKNQPQHF.

This clonotype showed up just a few times. This chain connects TRBV12-3 or TRBV12-4 to TRBJ1-4; D remains unclear. The V end was cut by 3 bases, the J end by 7 bases, with 6 bases between. The CDR3 is 12 residues long. The chain's CDR3 is CASSFPGEKLFF. The CDR3, as DNA: TGTGCCAGCAGTTTTCCTGGTGAAAAACTGTTTTTT.

The rearrangement links TRBV4-1 to TRBJ2-5; D is perhaps TRBD2 (7 bases). This CDR3 region has 15 residues. Trimming left V 5 bases short and J 2 bases short, with 15 bases between. In germline, CDR1 is MGHRA, CDR2 YSYEKL. The CDR3 loop is CASSFSRGGQETQYF. The CDR3 DNA is TGCGCCAGCAGCTTTTCAAGGGGGGGACAAGAGACCCAGTACTTC.

This clonotype was observed a few times. The chain uses TRBV4-3 and TRBJ1-2; D not resolved. Germline V lookup: CDR1 LGHNA, CDR2 YSLEER. The CDR3 covers 13 residues. The V end was cut by 2 bases, the J end by 3 bases, with 7 bases between. The CDR3 here is CASSQQADYGYTF. CDR3 nucleotide sequence: TGCGCCAGCAGCCAACAGGCAGACTATGGCTACACCTTC.

This clonotype has just a few counts. The V call is TRBV7-9, the J call TRBJ1-6, with 7 bases that match TRBD1. Germline V gene lookup returns CDR1 SEHNR and CDR2 FQNEAQ (reference sequence). The CDR3 has 12 amino acids. J gave up 11 bases and V 5 bases, and 3 bases lay outside the gene matches. The CDR3 reads CASSLQGAPLHF. The CDR3 nucleotides are TGTGCCAGCAGCCTCCAGGGGGCACCCCTCCACTTT.

This clonotype was detected a few times. The chain employs TRBV6-2 or TRBV6-3 and TRBJ2-4; TRBD1 agrees at 8 bases. Germline CDR1 is MNHEY and CDR2 is SVGEGT. The CDR3 totals 22 residues. Trimming at V came to 5 bases and at J to 0 bases, leaving 24 bases not matched to a gene. CDR3 in DNA: TGTGCCAGCAGTCCCACGGACAGGGTCAGTCATAGAGGGGATCTAGCCAAAAACATTCAGTACTTC. Protein: CASSPTDRVSHRGDLAKNIQYF.